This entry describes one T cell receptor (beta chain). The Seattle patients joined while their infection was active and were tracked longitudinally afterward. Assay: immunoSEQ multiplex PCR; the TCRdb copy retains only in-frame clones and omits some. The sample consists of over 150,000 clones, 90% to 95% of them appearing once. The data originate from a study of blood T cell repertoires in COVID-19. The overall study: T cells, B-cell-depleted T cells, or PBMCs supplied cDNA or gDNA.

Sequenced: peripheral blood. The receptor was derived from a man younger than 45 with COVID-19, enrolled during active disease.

CDR3 sequence reads: CASSQDKTGYTF. The CDR3 nucleotides are TGTGCCAGCAGCCAAGACAAGACTGGCTACACCTTC. The J gene is TRBJ1-2, the V gene TRBV7-9; D gene uncertain. From germline, CDR1 is SEHNR and CDR2 FQNEAQ (reference sequence). The CDR3 covers 12 residues. The V gene lost 5 bases and the J gene lost 7 bases, with 11 bases spanning the gap.